The source of this T cell receptor beta chain is a study of molecular identifiers for immune sequencing clone quantification. As concerns this clonotype: At one end, the junction sequence differs from germline, possibly due to a read error.

TCRdb re-called the PCR reads with MiXCR, one entry per CDR3 protein. The sample yields some 320,000 distinct CDR3 sequences, 20% to 25% seen once. Germline V lookup: CDR1 LNHDA, CDR2 SQIVND (reference sequence). There are 16 residues in the CDR3. This TCR came from a human donor in good health. Some libraries in this study had Jurkat cell RNA spiked in. This rearrangement joins TRBV19 to TRBJ2-7, with TRBD2 identical over 9 bases. The specimen sequenced was naive CD8+ T cells from blood, with Jurkat cell RNA spiked in. Noted subset: FACS-sorted CD8+CD4-CCR7+CD45RA+ naive T cells. CDR3 nucleotides: TGTGCCAGTAGTATAACGACTAGCGGCACCCCCTACAAGCAGTACTTC. It encodes CASSITTSGTPYKQYF. The full variable domain, rest sourced from reference TRBV19 and TRBJ2-7, is DGGITQSPKYLFRKEGQNVTLSCEQNLNHDAMYWYRQDPGQGLRLIYYSQIVNDFQKGDIAEGYSVSREKKESFPLTVTSAQKNPTAFYLCASSITTSGTPYKQYFGPGTRLTVT.